Listed below are T cell receptor beta chains from one sample, sequenced in a study of blood T cells in healthy people across ages. Using its own MiXCR run on the 5' RACE reads, TCRdb lists one record per CDR3 protein. The repertoire consists of fewer than 650,000 distinct CDR3 sequences, with about 25% occurring once and the leading ten covering under 4.5%. This sample also appeared in a second study, on T cells of mothers and their children.

The sequenced sample was blood. The receptor source for this set is a boy aged 2 to 9 in good health. CDR3s include the opening cysteine and the closing phenylalanine or tryptophan. Each record gives: V gene, D gene, J gene, clone size, CDR3 DNA, CDR3 protein. D genes are given only for firm matches. Clone size is given for some rows only: seen once, a few or many times, or a class if the clone is expanded.

V: TRBV12-5; D: .; J: TRBJ2-3; size: .; DNA: TGTGCTAGTGGTTTGTGGGCATCAACTGATACGCAGTATTTT; CDR3: CASGLWASTDTQYF
V: TRBV29-1; D: .; J: TRBJ2-1; size: .; DNA: TGCAGCGTCCCCGCACGGGGCGATGAGCAGTTCTTC; CDR3: CSVPARGDEQFF
V: TRBV27; D: TRBD2; J: TRBJ2-1; size: .; DNA: TGTGCCAGCAGTGACTCTAGCGGGGGGTCCCACAATGAGCAGTTCTTC; CDR3: CASSDSSGGSHNEQFF
V: TRBV20-1; D: .; J: TRBJ2-3; size: .; DNA: TGCAGTGCTACGGTACCGGGACCTACCGGGGTGCCGCAGTATTTT; CDR3: CSATVPGPTGVPQYF
V: TRBV20-1; D: TRBD2; J: TRBJ2-7; size: few; DNA: TGCAGTGCCCTACCGGGACTAGCGTACGAGCAGTACTTC; CDR3: CSALPGLAYEQYF
V: TRBV15; D: .; J: TRBJ2-5; size: few; DNA: TGTGCCACCGGCCCTAGGTCAGGGGAGACCCAGTACTTC; CDR3: CATGPRSGETQYF
V: TRBV28; D: .; J: TRBJ2-2; size: few; DNA: TGTGCCACCCTTCGTTTACGCCGGACCGGGGAGCTGTTTTTT; CDR3: CATLRLRRTGELFF
V: TRBV30; D: .; J: TRBJ1-2; size: .; DNA: TGTGCCTGGAGTTCAGGGTTTTCGGATGGCTACACCTTC; CDR3: CAWSSGFSDGYTF
V: TRBV7-8; D: TRBD1; J: TRBJ1-2; size: few; DNA: TGTGCCAGCAGCTTACGGACAGGGATCGACTATGGCTACACCTTC; CDR3: CASSLRTGIDYGYTF
V: TRBV15; D: .; J: TRBJ1-2; size: few; DNA: TGTGCCACCAGCTTCTTTCTCCCCCTACAACGGGGGTACTATGGCTACACCTTC; CDR3: CATSFFLPLQRGYYGYTF
V: TRBV20-1; D: .; J: TRBJ2-1; size: .; DNA: TGCAGTGGCCGGGGCTCGGCCTACAATGAGCAGTTCTTC; CDR3: CSGRGSAYNEQFF
V: TRBV5-4; D: TRBD1; J: TRBJ1-3; size: .; DNA: TGTGCCAGCAGCCGGTTTACAGGGACAGTAGATGGAAACACCATATATTTT; CDR3: CASSRFTGTVDGNTIYF
V: TRBV7-9; D: .; J: TRBJ2-2; size: .; DNA: TGTGCCAGCAGCTTAGTTCGGGGGCAAACCGGGGAGCTGTTTTTT; CDR3: CASSLVRGQTGELFF
V: TRBV9; D: TRBD2; J: TRBJ2-3; size: few; DNA: TGTGCCAGCAGCGCGGCTAGCGGAACCACAGATACGCAGTATTTT; CDR3: CASSAASGTTDTQYF
V: TRBV20-1; D: TRBD2; J: TRBJ2-7; size: few; DNA: TGCAGTGCTAGAACTAGCGATGGCGAGCAGTACTTC; CDR3: CSARTSDGEQYF
V: TRBV20-1; D: .; J: TRBJ1-1; size: .; DNA: TGCAGCGTTCCCCTTGGGGTGGAAGCTTTCTTT; CDR3: CSVPLGVEAFF
V: TRBV5-1; D: TRBD1; J: TRBJ2-1; size: .; DNA: TGCGCCAGCAGCTTGCAGGGGACAGGGCTAAATGAGCAGTTCTTC; CDR3: CASSLQGTGLNEQFF
V: TRBV11-2; D: TRBD1; J: TRBJ1-2; size: .; DNA: TGTGCCAGCAGCTTGGGCAGGGGGCCTACTAACTATGGCTACACCTTC; CDR3: CASSLGRGPTNYGYTF
V: TRBV7-2; D: TRBD1; J: TRBJ2-5; size: many; DNA: TGTGCCAGCAGTTTTACAGGGGGAGAGACCCAGTACTTC; CDR3: CASSFTGGETQYF
V: TRBV6-2/TRBV6-3; D: TRBD1; J: TRBJ2-5; size: .; DNA: TGTGCCAGCAGCACCCCCCGGACAGGAAGCCAAGAGACCCAGTACTTC; CDR3: CASSTPRTGSQETQYF
V: TRBV6-1; D: .; J: TRBJ2-7; size: .; DNA: TGTGCCAGCAGTGAGGTGCATTACTCCTACGAGCAGTACTTC; CDR3: CASSEVHYSYEQYF
V: TRBV6-5; D: .; J: TRBJ2-1; size: many; DNA: TGTGCCAGCAGTTATGATTTCTACAATGAGCAGTTCTTC; CDR3: CASSYDFYNEQFF
V: TRBV11-2; D: .; J: TRBJ2-4; size: .; DNA: TGTGCCAGCAGCCCCCGTAGGGGTTTCCTAGCCAAAAACATTCAGTACTTC; CDR3: CASSPRRGFLAKNIQYF
V: TRBV18; D: .; J: TRBJ2-7; size: .; DNA: TGTGCCAGCTCGGGGGGGCAGGTGAATTCCTACGAGCAGTACTTC; CDR3: CASSGGQVNSYEQYF
V: TRBV6-4; D: .; J: TRBJ1-2; size: few; DNA: TGTGCCAGCAGTCCCTCGAGGCCTCTCGTCTATGGCTACACCTTC; CDR3: CASSPSRPLVYGYTF
V: TRBV29-1; D: .; J: TRBJ2-7; size: .; DNA: TGCAGCGTTGTGCAAGACTACGAGCAGTACTTC; CDR3: CSVVQDYEQYF
V: TRBV9; D: TRBD2; J: TRBJ2-7; size: .; DNA: TGTGCCAGCAGCGCCCGTAGTGCCGGGGACTACACCGAGCAGTACTTC; CDR3: CASSARSAGDYTEQYF
V: TRBV12-3/TRBV12-4; D: .; J: TRBJ1-2; size: .; DNA: TGTGCCAGCAGTTCACTTGGGCCTTACACCTTC; CDR3: CASSSLGPYTF
V: TRBV12-3/TRBV12-4; D: TRBD1; J: TRBJ2-1; size: .; DNA: TGTGCCAGCAGTCCCAGGCCGACAGGGACCAATGAGCAGTTCTTC; CDR3: CASSPRPTGTNEQFF
V: TRBV28; D: TRBD1; J: TRBJ2-3; size: few; DNA: TGTGCCAGCAGATTGGACAGGGGGGAGACAGATACGCAGTATTTT; CDR3: CASRLDRGETDTQYF
V: TRBV11-2; D: .; J: TRBJ1-4; size: few; DNA: TGTGCCAGCAGGAAAACCCTAATTGCAACTAATGAAAAACTGTTTTTT; CDR3: CASRKTLIATNEKLFF
V: TRBV13; D: .; J: TRBJ2-5; size: few; DNA: TGTGCCAGCAGCTGGAGGGGCGTGGCCCAGTACTTC; CDR3: CASSWRGVAQYF
V: TRBV15; D: .; J: TRBJ2-7; size: .; DNA: TGTGCCACCAGCAGAGATCGGGGTCCGACCTACGAGCAGTACTTC; CDR3: CATSRDRGPTYEQYF
V: TRBV6-6; D: .; J: TRBJ2-1; size: .; DNA: TGTGCCAGCAGTTACTCCAGGCAGGGGCCTACCAATGAGCAGTTCTTC; CDR3: CASSYSRQGPTNEQFF
V: TRBV20-1; D: .; J: TRBJ2-5; size: .; DNA: TGCAGTGCTAGAGTTTCAGGCAGCCAAGAGACCCAGTACTTC; CDR3: CSARVSGSQETQYF
V: TRBV6-5; D: TRBD2; J: TRBJ2-3; size: .; DNA: TGTGCCAGCAGTCGTGGGACTAGCGGGGAATATACGCAGTATTTT; CDR3: CASSRGTSGEYTQYF
V: TRBV30; D: TRBD2; J: TRBJ2-5; size: .; DNA: TGTGCCTGGAGTCTAGCGGGAGCCGAGACCCAGTACTTC; CDR3: CAWSLAGAETQYF
V: TRBV3-1; D: .; J: TRBJ2-5; size: .; DNA: TGTGCCAGCAGCCAAGACGGGGGGCCACCCTACTTC; CDR3: CASSQDGGPPYF
V: TRBV14; D: .; J: TRBJ2-7; size: .; DNA: TGTGCCAGCAGCCAAGGATTGAGGAGCGAGCAGTACTTC; CDR3: CASSQGLRSEQYF
V: TRBV7-2; D: TRBD2; J: TRBJ2-7; size: .; DNA: TGTGCCAGCATCCCTGAACTAGCGGAGCCTTACGAGCAGTACTTC; CDR3: CASIPELAEPYEQYF
V: TRBV29-1; D: .; J: TRBJ2-3; size: few; DNA: TGCAGCGTTGACCGGGACAAGGAAAAACACACAGATACGCAGTATTTT; CDR3: CSVDRDKEKHTDTQYF
V: TRBV30; D: .; J: TRBJ1-1; size: .; DNA: TGTGCCTGGAGTACTCATTCTTTGGGCAAGGACACTGAAGCTTTCTTT; CDR3: CAWSTHSLGKDTEAFF
V: TRBV6-6; D: TRBD2; J: TRBJ2-1; size: .; DNA: TGTGCCAGCAACGGGGCGGGGGGGCCCAATGAGCAGTTCTTC; CDR3: CASNGAGGPNEQFF
V: TRBV11-2; D: TRBD1; J: TRBJ2-7; size: few; DNA: TGTGCCAGCATCCACCTAGTTACAGGGGACGAGCAGTACTTC; CDR3: CASIHLVTGDEQYF
V: TRBV5-4; D: TRBD2; J: TRBJ2-1; size: .; DNA: TGTGCCAGCAGCTTAGGGACTAGCGGCAAGTACAATGAGCAGTTCTTC; CDR3: CASSLGTSGKYNEQFF
V: TRBV20-1; D: .; J: TRBJ2-3; size: .; DNA: TGCAGTGCTATACCCCACGCAGATACGCAGTATTTT; CDR3: CSAIPHADTQYF
V: TRBV20-1; D: .; J: TRBJ1-6; size: few; DNA: TGCAGTGCTAGAGATCTTAGGGAAAGCTCCTATAATTCACCCCTCCACTTT; CDR3: CSARDLRESSYNSPLHF
V: TRBV12-3/TRBV12-4; D: .; J: TRBJ2-7; size: .; DNA: TGTGCCAGCAGTTTGGGACCCTCGTTTGGCGACGAGCAGTACTTC; CDR3: CASSLGPSFGDEQYF
V: TRBV11-1; D: TRBD2; J: TRBJ2-1; size: .; DNA: TGTGCCAGCAGCTCCCGGACTAGCGGGAGCCCCTACAATGAGCAGTTCTTC; CDR3: CASSSRTSGSPYNEQFF
V: TRBV6-5; D: TRBD2; J: TRBJ2-7; size: .; DNA: TGTGCCAGCTGCCCTAGCGGGAGGGCCTACGAGCAGTACTTC; CDR3: CASCPSGRAYEQYF
V: TRBV20-1; D: .; J: TRBJ2-3; size: .; DNA: TGCAGTGCTACGGATTTAGATACGCAGTATTTT; CDR3: CSATDLDTQYF
V: TRBV2; D: .; J: TRBJ1-4; size: few; DNA: TGTGCCAGCATACGCGGGACGACGGTTAATGAAAAACTGTTTTTT; CDR3: CASIRGTTVNEKLFF
V: TRBV11-2; D: .; J: TRBJ2-1; size: few; DNA: TGTGCCAGCAGCTACGTAAGGGTAGGAGGGCTAAGCTCCTACAATGAGCAGTTCTTC; CDR3: CASSYVRVGGLSSYNEQFF
V: TRBV20-1; D: .; J: TRBJ1-6; size: few; DNA: TGCAGTGCTAGAGATGCGATTGCAGGTGGGAATTCACCCCTCCACTTT; CDR3: CSARDAIAGGNSPLHF
V: TRBV27; D: TRBD2; J: TRBJ2-3; size: .; DNA: TGTGCCAGCAGACGAACCCTCATAGCGGGAGAGGGGGGTACGCAGTATTTT; CDR3: CASRRTLIAGEGGTQYF
V: TRBV6-1; D: .; J: TRBJ1-5; size: many; DNA: TGTGCCAGCACCCGATCCGGACAGCGAACATGGGGGCCCCAGCATTTT; CDR3: CASTRSGQRTWGPQHF
V: TRBV20-1; D: TRBD1; J: TRBJ2-7; size: .; DNA: TGCAGTGCTAGAGATGGGACAGGGACTGTAAAGCAGTACTTC; CDR3: CSARDGTGTVKQYF
V: TRBV5-6; D: .; J: TRBJ2-1; size: .; DNA: TGTGCCAGCAGCTTGGGGACCCCAGGGAGTGAGCAGTTCTTC; CDR3: CASSLGTPGSEQFF
V: TRBV7-2; D: TRBD2; J: TRBJ2-1; size: .; DNA: TGTGCCAGCAGCTTAGGGTTAGCGGGAGGGCCCAGAAATGAGCAGTTCTTC; CDR3: CASSLGLAGGPRNEQFF